This T cell receptor beta chain was found in a study of graft-versus-host responses after intestinal transplantation. Study-wide results and limits: GvH clones were found in recipient marrow; some appeared first in ileum or blood. Association was observed between peak circulating GvH clone levels and early post-transplant HvG declines.

This CDR3 has 13 residues. The germline CDR1 and CDR2 sequences are SGHTA and FQGTGA. V was trimmed by 5 bases and J by 0 bases, leaving 7 bases between them. This clone showed up just once. Its antigen is unknown. Data came from immunoSEQ multiplex PCR; TCRdb stores just in-frame clones and leaves some out. The sample comprises about 24,000 clones, 70% to 90% of which are singletons, and about 0.89% rests with the top ten. The sequenced sample was PBMCs, obtained 463 days after intestinal transplant. The receptor's source is a human patient who received an intestinal transplant, so some T cells may come from the graft donor. V is TRBV7-3 and J is TRBJ1-1; the D gene is possibly TRBD1 (5 bases). CDR3 DNA: TGTGCCAGCAGCCGACAGATGAACACTGAAGCTTTCTTT. Protein product: CASSRQMNTEAFF. Variable domain in full (rest from reference TRBV7-3 and TRBJ1-1): GAGVSQTPSNKVTEKGKYVELRCDPISGHTALYWYRQSLGQGPEFLIYFQGTGAADDSGLPNDRFFAVRPEGSVSTLKIQRTERGDSAVYLCASSRQMNTEAFFGQGTRLTVV.